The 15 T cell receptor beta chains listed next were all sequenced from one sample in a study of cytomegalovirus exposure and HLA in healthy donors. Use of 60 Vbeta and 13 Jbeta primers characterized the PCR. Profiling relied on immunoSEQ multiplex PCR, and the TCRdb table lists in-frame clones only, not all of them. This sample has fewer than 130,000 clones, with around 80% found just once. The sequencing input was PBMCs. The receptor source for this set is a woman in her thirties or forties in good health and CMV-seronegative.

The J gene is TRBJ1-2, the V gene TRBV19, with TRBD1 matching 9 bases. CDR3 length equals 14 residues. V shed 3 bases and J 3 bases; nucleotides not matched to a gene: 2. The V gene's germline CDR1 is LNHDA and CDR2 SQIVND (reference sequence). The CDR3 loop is CASSMRDRDYGYTF. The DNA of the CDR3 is TGTGCCAGTAGTATGAGGGACAGGGACTATGGCTACACCTTC.

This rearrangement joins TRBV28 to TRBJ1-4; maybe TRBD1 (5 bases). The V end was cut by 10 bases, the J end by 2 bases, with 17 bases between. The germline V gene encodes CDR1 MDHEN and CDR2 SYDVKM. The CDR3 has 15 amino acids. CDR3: CATFGGSITNEKLFF. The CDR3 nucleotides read TGTGCCACCTTCGGGGGTTCGATTACTAATGAAAAACTGTTTTTT.

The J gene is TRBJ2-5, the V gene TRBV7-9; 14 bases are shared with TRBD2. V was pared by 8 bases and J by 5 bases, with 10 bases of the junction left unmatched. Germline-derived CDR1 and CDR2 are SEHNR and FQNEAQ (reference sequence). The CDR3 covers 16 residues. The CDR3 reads CASVTSGRAVGETQYF. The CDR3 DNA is TGTGCCAGCGTGACTAGCGGGAGGGCCGTGGGGGAGACCCAGTACTTC.

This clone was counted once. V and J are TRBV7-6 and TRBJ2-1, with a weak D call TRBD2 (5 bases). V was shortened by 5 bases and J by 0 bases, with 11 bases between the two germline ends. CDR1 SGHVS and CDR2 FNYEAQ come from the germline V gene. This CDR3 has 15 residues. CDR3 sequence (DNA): TGTGCCAGCAGCCCACGGGGTAACTCCTACAATGAGCAGTTCTTC. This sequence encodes CASSPRGNSYNEQFF.

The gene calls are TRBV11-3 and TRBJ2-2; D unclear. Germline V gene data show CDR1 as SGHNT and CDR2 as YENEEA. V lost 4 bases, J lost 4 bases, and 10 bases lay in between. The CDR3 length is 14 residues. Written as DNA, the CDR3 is TGTGCCAGCAGCTCCCAGACTGCCACCGGGGAGCTGTTTTTT. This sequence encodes CASSSQTATGELFF.

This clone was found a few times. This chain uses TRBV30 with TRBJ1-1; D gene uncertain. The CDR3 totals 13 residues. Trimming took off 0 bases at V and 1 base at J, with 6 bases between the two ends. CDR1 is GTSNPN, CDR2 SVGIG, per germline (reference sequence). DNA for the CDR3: TGTGCCTGGAGTGTAGGGAGGAACACTGAAGCTTTCTTT. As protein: CAWSVGRNTEAFF.

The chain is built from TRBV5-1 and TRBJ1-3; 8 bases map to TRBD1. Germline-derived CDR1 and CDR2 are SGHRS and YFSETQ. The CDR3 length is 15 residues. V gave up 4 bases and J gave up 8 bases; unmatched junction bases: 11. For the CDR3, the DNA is TGCGCCAGCAGCGCGGACAGGGCACTGGAGCACACCATATATTTT. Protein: CASSADRALEHTIYF. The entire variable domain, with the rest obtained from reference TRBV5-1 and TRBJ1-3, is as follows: KAGVTQTPRYLIKTRGQQVTLSCSPISGHRSVSWYQQTPGQGLQFLFEYFSETQRNKGNFPGRFSGRQFSNSRSEMNVSTLELGDSALYLCASSADRALEHTIYFGEGSWLTVV.

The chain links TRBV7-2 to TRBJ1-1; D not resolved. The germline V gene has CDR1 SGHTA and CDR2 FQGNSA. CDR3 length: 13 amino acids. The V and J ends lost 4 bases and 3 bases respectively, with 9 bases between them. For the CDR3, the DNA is TGTGCCAGCAGCTCCTTCGGGGACACTGAAGCTTTCTTT. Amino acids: CASSSFGDTEAFF.

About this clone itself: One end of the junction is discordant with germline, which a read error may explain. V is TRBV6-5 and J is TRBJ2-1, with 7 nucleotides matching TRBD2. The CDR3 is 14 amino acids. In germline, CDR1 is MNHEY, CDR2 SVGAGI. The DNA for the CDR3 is TGCTCCTCGGCTAGCGGCACCTCCTACAATGAGCAGTTCTTC. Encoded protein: CSSASGTSYNEQFF.

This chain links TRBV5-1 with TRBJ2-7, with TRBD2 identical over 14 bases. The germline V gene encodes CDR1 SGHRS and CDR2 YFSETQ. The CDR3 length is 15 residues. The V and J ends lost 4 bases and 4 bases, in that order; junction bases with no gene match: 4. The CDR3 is CASSGRTSGGYEQYF. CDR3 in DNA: TGCGCCAGCAGCGGTCGGACTAGCGGGGGGTACGAGCAGTACTTC.

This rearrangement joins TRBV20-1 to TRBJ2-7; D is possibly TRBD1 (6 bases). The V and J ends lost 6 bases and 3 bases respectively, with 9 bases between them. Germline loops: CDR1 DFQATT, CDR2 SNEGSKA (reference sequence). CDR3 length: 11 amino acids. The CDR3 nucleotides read TGCAGTGCCTTACAGGGCTACGAGCAGTACTTC. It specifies CSALQGYEQYF.

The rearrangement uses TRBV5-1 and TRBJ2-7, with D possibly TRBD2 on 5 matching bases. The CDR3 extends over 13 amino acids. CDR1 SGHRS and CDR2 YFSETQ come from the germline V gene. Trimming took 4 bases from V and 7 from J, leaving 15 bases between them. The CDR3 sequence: CASSTQEAREQYF. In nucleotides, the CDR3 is TGCGCCAGCAGCACCCAGGAGGCGAGGGAGCAGTACTTC.

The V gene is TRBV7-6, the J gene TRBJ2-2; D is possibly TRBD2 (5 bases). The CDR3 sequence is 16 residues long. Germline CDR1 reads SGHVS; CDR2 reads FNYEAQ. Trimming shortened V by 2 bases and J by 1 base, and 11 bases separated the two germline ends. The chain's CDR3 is CASSLIAIGNTGELFF. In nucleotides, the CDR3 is TGTGCCAGCAGCTTAATAGCGATCGGGAACACCGGGGAGCTGTTTTTT.

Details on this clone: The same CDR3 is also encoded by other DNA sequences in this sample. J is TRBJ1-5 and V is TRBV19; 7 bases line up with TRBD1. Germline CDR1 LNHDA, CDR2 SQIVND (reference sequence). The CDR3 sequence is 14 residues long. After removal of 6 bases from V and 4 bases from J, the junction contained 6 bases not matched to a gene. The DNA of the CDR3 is TGTGCCAGTAGACGGGGGACAGAAAATCAGCCCCAGCATTTT. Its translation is CASRRGTENQPQHF.

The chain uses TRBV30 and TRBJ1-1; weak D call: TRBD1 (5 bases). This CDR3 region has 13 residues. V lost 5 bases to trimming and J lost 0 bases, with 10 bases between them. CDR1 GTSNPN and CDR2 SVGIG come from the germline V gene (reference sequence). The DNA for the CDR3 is TGTGCCTGGGCGGGACGGGTGAACACTGAAGCTTTCTTT. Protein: CAWAGRVNTEAFF.